A selection of T cell receptor beta chains follows, all from one sample in a study of T cells in Graves' hyperthyroidism and ophthalmopathy. In TCRdb, the multiplex PCR reads were re-called with MiXCR into one record per CDR3 protein. The sample lists approximately 600,000 distinct CDR3 sequences; about a sixth were seen once. Material: blood. Receptors originate from a woman in her twenties or thirties with Graves' hyperthyroidism. CDR3s include the opening cysteine and the closing phenylalanine or tryptophan. Each record gives: CDR3 length, V gene, J gene, clone size, D gene, CDR3 DNA, CDR3 protein. A D gene is named only where the DNA matches it firmly. Expanded clones get a size class; other rows say once, few or many, or leave the size out.

>14|TRBV28|TRBJ2-1|many|-
TGTGCCAGCAGTTACCAGGGGTCCCACAATGAGCAGTTCTTC
CASSYQGSHNEQFF
>18|TRBV7-2|TRBJ2-1|few|TRBD2
TGTGCCAGCAGCCTCCTATTACTAGCGGGGATCTCCTACAATGAGCAGTTCTTC
CASSLLLLAGISYNEQFF
>13|TRBV10-3|TRBJ1-2|many|-
TGTGCCATCAGTGTCCACCCAGGGTATGGCTACACCTTC
CAISVHPGYGYTF
>15|TRBV12-3/TRBV12-4|TRBJ2-7|many|TRBD2
TGTGCCAGCAGTGACACTAGCGGGAGACAGTACGAGCAGTACTTC
CASSDTSGRQYEQYF
>14|TRBV11-2|TRBJ2-7|once|-
TGTGCCAGCAGCTTTTCTCTAGTTTCCTACGAGCAGTACTTC
CASSFSLVSYEQYF
>12|TRBV25-1|TRBJ1-4|-|-
TGTGCCAGCAGTGAATATGGCGAAAAACTGTTTTTT
CASSEYGEKLFF
>14|TRBV2|TRBJ2-3|many|TRBD2
TGTGCCAGATCCCGGGGGGAGTCAACAGATACGCAGTATTTT
CARSRGESTDTQYF
>12|TRBV20-1|TRBJ1-1|many|-
TGCAGTGCTTGGGGCCCCTCCCCTGAAGCTTTCTTT
CSAWGPSPEAFF
>18|TRBV11-2|TRBJ2-1|many|TRBD2
TGTGCCAGCAGCTTAGGGGCCGGACTAGCGGGAATGGGTAATGAGCAGTTCTTC
CASSLGAGLAGMGNEQFF
>13|TRBV27|TRBJ2-7|few|TRBD2
TGTGCCAGCACGGGACTAGCCTCCTACGAGCAGTACTTC
CASTGLASYEQYF
>15|TRBV15|TRBJ2-7|many|-
TGTGCCACCAGCAGAGTCGACAGTCCGACCTACGAGCAGTACTTC
CATSRVDSPTYEQYF
>14|TRBV27|TRBJ2-7|many|TRBD2
TGTGCCAGCAGTTTGGCGGGAGCGCAGGGCGAGCAGTACTTC
CASSLAGAQGEQYF
>13|TRBV6-1|TRBJ2-7|many|-
TGTGCCAGCCGGGACAACCTCGACTACGAGCAGTACTTC
CASRDNLDYEQYF
>12|TRBV2|TRBJ2-1|many|-
TGTGCCAGCCCGGACGTGGGAAATGAGCAGTTCTTC
CASPDVGNEQFF
>15|TRBV3-1|TRBJ1-5|many|TRBD1
TGTGCCAGCAGCCAACGGACAGGGGGCGATCAGCCCCAGCATTTT
CASSQRTGGDQPQHF
>17|TRBV28|TRBJ2-1|many|TRBD1
TGTGCCAGCAGTTTATGGGCAGGGGGCAACCAGATCAATGAGCAGTTCTTC
CASSLWAGGNQINEQFF
>15|TRBV20-1|TRBJ1-1|many|-
TGCAGTGCTAGAGAACGAGCAGGGGCGACCACTGAAGCTTTCTTT
CSARERAGATTEAFF